This TCR beta chain was profiled in a study of cytomegalovirus exposure and HLA in healthy donors. Overall study context: Sequencing of roughly 180 million T cells in an earlier analysis found around 110 million unique TCR beta sequences. General study points: Researchers reported in a later analysis that common viral pathogens appeared linked to several top clusters.

PCR involved 60 Vbeta and 13 Jbeta primers. The assay was immunoSEQ multiplex PCR, and TCRdb's table has in-frame clones only and misses some. The top ten clones hold roughly 30% of a sample with 95,000 to 150,000 clones, about 75% of them seen once. The length of the CDR3 is 19 residues. Trimming took 4 bases from V and 1 from J, leaving 23 bases between them. The V gene's germline CDR1 is MDHEN and CDR2 SYDVKM. As regards this clone: Its antigen is unknown.

The sample comprised PBMCs. V usage is TRBV28 and J usage is TRBJ1-3; maybe TRBD1 (5 bases). The clonotype was recovered from a man in his sixties in good health and CMV-seropositive. CDR3 DNA: TGTGCCAGCAGTTCCCCCTCGGGGGGGTGGGGGTGGTCTGGAAACACCATATATTTT. Amino acid sequence: CASSSPSGGWGWSGNTIYF.